The clone carrying this T cell receptor beta chain was found a few times. Its antigen is not identified. The data were taken from a study of a mutant IDH1 vaccine in newly diagnosed glioma. Background on the study: First vaccine doses came 4-6 weeks after radiotherapy alone, or with temozolomide cycles. Study-level results: Seemingly, pseudoprogression had no relation to changes in the top peripheral T cell clonotypes.

Repertoires were generated with immunoSEQ multiplex PCR, while TCRdb's copy carries only in-frame clones and drops some. The data show some 29,000 clones, roughly 80% seen once. Time point defined: week 23, last vaccination. Doses consisted of 300 ug of mutant IDH1 20-mer peptide each, paired with topical imiquimod. The V and J ends lost 7 bases and 5 bases, in that order; junction bases with no gene match: 12. Germline V gene data show CDR1 as SGDLS and CDR2 as YYNGEE. There are 15 residues in the CDR3. The V gene is TRBV9, the J gene TRBJ1-5; 7 positions agree with TRBD1. The input for sequencing was PBMCs, taken from a glioma patient whose treatment included an IDH1 peptide vaccine. This TCR came from a woman aged 25 to 45 with glioma. The CDR3 loop reads CASPWGRGRYQPQHF. CDR3 nucleotide sequence: TGTGCCAGCCCATGGGGGAGGGGGCGGTATCAGCCCCAGCATTTT.